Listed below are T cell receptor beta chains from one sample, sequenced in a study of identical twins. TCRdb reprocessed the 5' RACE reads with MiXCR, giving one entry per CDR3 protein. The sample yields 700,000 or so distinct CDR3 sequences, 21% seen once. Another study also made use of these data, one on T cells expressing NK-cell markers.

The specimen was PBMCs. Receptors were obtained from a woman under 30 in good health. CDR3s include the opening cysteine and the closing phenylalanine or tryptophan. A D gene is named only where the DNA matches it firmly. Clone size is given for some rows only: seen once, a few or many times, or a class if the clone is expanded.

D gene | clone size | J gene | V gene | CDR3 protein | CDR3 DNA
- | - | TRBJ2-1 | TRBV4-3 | CASSQTRSNEQFF | TGCGCCAGCAGCCAGACTAGGTCTAATGAGCAGTTCTTC
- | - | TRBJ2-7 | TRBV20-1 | CSAHPGVGSDEQYF | TGCAGTGCTCACCCCGGGGTAGGGAGCGACGAGCAGTACTTC
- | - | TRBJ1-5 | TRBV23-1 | CASREQRGPSNQPQHF | TGCGCCAGCAGAGAGCAACGGGGGCCTAGCAATCAGCCCCAGCATTTT
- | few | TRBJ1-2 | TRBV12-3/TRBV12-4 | CASSSLPYGYTF | TGTGCCAGCAGCTCACTTCCCTATGGCTACACCTTC
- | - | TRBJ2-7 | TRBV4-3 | CASSQEWALYEQYF | TGCGCCAGCAGCCAAGAGTGGGCGCTCTACGAGCAGTACTTC
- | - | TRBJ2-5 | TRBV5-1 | CASSPFAQETQYF | TGCGCCAGCAGCCCATTCGCGCAAGAGACCCAGTACTTC
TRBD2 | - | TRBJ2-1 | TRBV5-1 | CASSSPSLTSGGNEQFF | TGCGCCAGCAGCTCGCCCTCCTTGACTAGCGGGGGAAATGAGCAGTTCTTC
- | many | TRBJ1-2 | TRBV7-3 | CASSLVPEGYGYTF | TGTGCCAGCAGCTTAGTGCCTGAGGGGTATGGCTACACCTTC
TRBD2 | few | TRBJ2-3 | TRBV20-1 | CSAKLAGGGDTQYF | TGCAGTGCAAAACTAGCGGGAGGGGGAGATACGCAGTATTTT
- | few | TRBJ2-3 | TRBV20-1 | CSAQRNGPTDTQYF | TGCAGTGCTCAACGGAACGGCCCCACAGATACGCAGTATTTT
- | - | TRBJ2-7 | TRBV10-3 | CAISESRTAQEEQYF | TGTGCCATCAGTGAGTCACGGACGGCGCAGGAGGAGCAGTACTTC
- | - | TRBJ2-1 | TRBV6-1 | CASSPPGVDEQFF | TGTGCCAGCAGTCCCCCCGGTGTCGATGAGCAGTTCTTC
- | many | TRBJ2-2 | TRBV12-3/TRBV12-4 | CASSPSRGRNTGELFF | TGTGCCAGCAGCCCCTCCCGAGGACGAAACACCGGGGAGCTGTTTTTT
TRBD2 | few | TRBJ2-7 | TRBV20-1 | CSARSSGSHYEQYF | TGCAGTGCTAGATCGAGCGGGAGCCACTACGAGCAGTACTTC
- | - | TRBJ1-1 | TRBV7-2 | CASSLNPATTEAFF | TGTGCCAGCAGCTTAAACCCGGCGACAACTGAAGCTTTCTTT
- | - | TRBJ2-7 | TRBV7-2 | CASTNREIDEQYF | TGTGCCAGCACGAACCGGGAGATAGACGAGCAGTACTTC
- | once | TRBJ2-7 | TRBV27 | CASRDRFLHEQYF | TGTGCCAGCAGAGACAGGTTCCTTCACGAGCAGTACTTC
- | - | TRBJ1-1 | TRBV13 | CASRRGPLNTEAFF | TGTGCCAGCCGGCGGGGGCCCCTGAACACTGAAGCTTTCTTT
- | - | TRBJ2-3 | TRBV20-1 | CSARDLLDGARTDTQYF | TGCAGTGCTAGAGATCTATTGGACGGGGCACGCACAGATACGCAGTATTTT
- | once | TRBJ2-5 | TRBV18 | CASSPPQGTETQYF | TGTGCCAGCTCACCACCTCAGGGGACAGAGACCCAGTACTTC
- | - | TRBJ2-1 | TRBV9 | CASSAPRERPYNEQFF | TGTGCCAGCAGCGCCCCCAGGGAGCGGCCTTACAATGAGCAGTTCTTC
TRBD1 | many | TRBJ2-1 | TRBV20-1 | CSATKRQGILDEQFF | TGCAGTGCTACTAAACGACAGGGGATATTGGATGAGCAGTTCTTC
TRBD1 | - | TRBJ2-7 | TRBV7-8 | CASSLSDRGLYEQYF | TGTGCCAGCAGCTTAAGTGACAGGGGGCTATACGAGCAGTACTTC
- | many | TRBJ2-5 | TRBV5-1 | CASSGNQETQYF | TGCGCCAGCAGTGGGAACCAAGAGACCCAGTACTTC
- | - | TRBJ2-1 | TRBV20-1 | CSASLLPYNEQFF | TGCAGTGCCAGTCTACTACCCTACAATGAGCAGTTCTTC
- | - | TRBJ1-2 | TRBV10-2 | CASSVGENYGYTF | TGCGCCAGCAGTGTTGGAGAGAACTATGGCTACACCTTC
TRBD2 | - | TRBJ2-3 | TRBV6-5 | CASSYSTSGRTDTQYF | TGTGCCAGCAGTTACTCGACTAGCGGGAGAACAGATACGCAGTATTTT
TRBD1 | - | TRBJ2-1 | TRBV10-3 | CAIRRQGERNEQFF | TGTGCCATCAGGCGACAGGGGGAAAGGAATGAGCAGTTCTTC
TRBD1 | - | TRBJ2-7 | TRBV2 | CASSEGQGDEQYF | TGTGCCAGCAGTGAAGGGCAGGGGGACGAGCAGTACTTC
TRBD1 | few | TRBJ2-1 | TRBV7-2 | CARTNVPGQGTQEQFF | TGTGCCCGCACTAACGTTCCGGGACAGGGGACGCAAGAGCAGTTCTTC
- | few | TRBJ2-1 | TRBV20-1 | CSAVARGVREQFF | TGCAGTGCTGTCGCCAGGGGAGTCCGTGAGCAGTTCTTC
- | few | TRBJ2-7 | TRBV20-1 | CSAKPGGLHEQYF | TGCAGTGCCAAACCCGGGGGGCTACACGAGCAGTACTTC
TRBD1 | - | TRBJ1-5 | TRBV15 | CATSRAGGGIQPQHF | TGTGCCACCAGCAGAGCAGGGGGTGGTATTCAGCCCCAGCATTTT
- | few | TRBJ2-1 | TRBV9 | CASSVGPIPGLSEQFF | TGTGCCAGCAGCGTAGGCCCGATCCCGGGGCTTTCAGAGCAGTTCTTC
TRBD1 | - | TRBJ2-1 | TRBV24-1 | CATSDGDRGFPNEQFF | TGTGCCACCAGTGATGGTGACAGGGGGTTCCCCAATGAGCAGTTCTTC